These 15 T cell receptor beta chains originate from one sample sequenced in a study of spatial heterogeneity in lung cancer. TCRdb reanalysed the 5' RACE reads using MiXCR and keeps one entry per CDR3 protein. The sample yields about 6,800 distinct CDR3 sequences, around an eighth seen once. Time point: sample taken at primary tumor resection. Overall study results and limits: Expanded intratumoral alpha and beta TCR counts tracked tumor mutation counts.

For these receptors, no antigen is known. The sequenced sample was lung tumor tissue, obtained at surgery. All receptors derive from a male donor with early-stage non-small cell lung cancer.

Turning to this clonotype: The library was designed around alpha chains, so this beta chain is a stray read whose abundance carries little weight. The chain couples TRBV2 to TRBJ2-3, with unresolved D. CDR3 length: 14 residues. Trimming pared 7 bases from V and 0 bases from J, leaving 11 bases between. Per the germline V gene, CDR1 is SNHLY and CDR2 is FYNNEI. The CDR3: CASKIGGSTDTQYF. CDR3 bases: TGTGCCAGCAAGATCGGCGGTAGCACAGATACGCAGTATTTT. Together with reference TRBV2 and TRBJ2-3, the CDR3 gives the full variable domain: EPEVTQTPSHQVTQMGQEVILRCVPISNHLYFYWYRQILGQKVEFLVSFYNNEISEKSEIFDDQFSVERPDGSNFTLKIRSTKLEDSAMYFCASKIGGSTDTQYFGPGTRLTVL.

This clonotype was found many times. This beta chain came through as a stray read in a library set up for alpha chains, and its size says little. The chain has TRBV12-3 or TRBV12-4 and TRBJ2-7, with D tentatively TRBD1 or TRBD2 (5 bases each). The CDR3 runs 12 residues. Trimming cost V 6 bases and J 9 bases, with 15 bases left between them. CDR3 amino acids: CASSLTRGGQYF. The DNA of the CDR3 is TGTGCCAGCAGCCTTACGAGGGGTGGGCAGTACTTC.

To note about this clonotype: As an off-target read in a library built for alpha chains, this beta chain has a frequency of little significance. The J gene is TRBJ1-4, the V gene TRBV28; tentatively, D is TRBD1 (5 bases). The CDR3 is 14 amino acids. V gave up 5 bases and J gave up 4 bases, with 11 bases separating them. Germline-derived CDR1 and CDR2 are MDHEN and SYDVKM. As DNA, the CDR3 is TGTGCCAGCAGTCAACAGGACCTTAATGAAAAACTGTTTTTT. Its protein is CASSQQDLNEKLFF.

This clonotype was seen a few times. The size of this beta chain means little, since it is a stray read in a library made for alpha chains. This rearrangement joins TRBV5-1 to TRBJ2-3; D gene uncertain. V lost 4 bases to trimming and J lost 3 bases, with 12 bases between them. Germline-derived CDR1 and CDR2 are SGHRS and YFSETQ. The CDR3 loop spans 14 amino acids. The CDR3 DNA reads TGCGCCAGCAGCACATTCGGAGCGACAGATACGCAGTATTTT. As protein: CASSTFGATDTQYF.

This clonotype is judged medium-sized (0.01 to 0.1%). Being off target in a library aimed at alpha chains, this beta chain has a size of little meaning. CDR3 nucleotide sequence: TGCGCCAGCAGTCAAATCCCTCCGCTCCTTGGGGTTAATGGCTACACCTTC. Its translation: CASSQIPPLLGVNGYTF. This chain links TRBV23-1 with TRBJ1-2; D uncertain. TRBV23-1 carries the ORF label, with uncertain function. V shed 2 bases and J shed 6 bases, with 22 bases lying between them. CDR3 size: 17 residues.

This clonotype was detected many times. Little can be read into the size of this beta chain, an off-target read in a library designed for alpha chains. V and J are TRBV24-1 and TRBJ2-1; 7 nucleotides align to TRBD2. CDR1 is KGHDR, CDR2 SFDVKD, per germline. The V segment lost 3 bases and the J segment 8 bases; nucleotides outside the gene matches: 6. The CDR3 runs 14 residues. CDR3 coding DNA: TGTGCCACCAGTGATAAAGCGGGAACCGATGAGCAGTTCTTC. Its translation: CATSDKAGTDEQFF.

Worth noting for this clonotype: This beta chain is a stray read from a library made for alpha chains; its abundance is not meaningful. The chain has TRBV10-3 and TRBJ1-1; D call uncertain. Between the trimmed V and J ends, which lost 6 bases and 2 bases, there was a span of 7 bases. Per germline, CDR1 ENHRY and CDR2 SYGVKD. The CDR3 spans 12 residues. The CDR3 region is CAIRQQNTEAFF. CDR3 coding DNA: TGTGCCATCAGGCAACAAAACACTGAAGCTTTCTTT.

Sample share makes this clonotype medium-sized. For a library built for alpha chains, this beta chain is a stray read; little rests on its size. The rearrangement uses TRBV30 and TRBJ1-1; D is ambiguous. CDR1 GTSNPN and CDR2 SVGIG come from the germline V gene (reference sequence). This CDR3 contains 12 residues. The ends were cut back, 0 bases at V and 2 bases at J, with 4 bases in the middle. CDR3 amino acids: CAWSVKNTEAFF. CDR3 in DNA: TGTGCCTGGAGTGTGAAAAACACTGAAGCTTTCTTT.

This clonotype has a count of ten or more. Because this beta chain is a stray read in a library intended to capture alpha chains, its abundance should not be given much weight. This chain joins TRBV6-5 and TRBJ1-1; D remains ambiguous. There are 12 residues in the CDR3. Germline lookup yields CDR1 MNHEY and CDR2 SVGAGI. V lost 6 bases, J lost 10 bases, and 15 bases lay in between. The CDR3 nucleotides read TGTGCCAGCAGGGGCGAGGGAGGGAGAGCTTTCTTT. Translated: CASRGEGGRAFF.

A note on this clonotype: Since it is a stray read in a library aimed at alpha chains, this beta chain has a size that is not meaningful. The genes are TRBV6-5 and TRBJ2-5; no reliable D call. Per germline, CDR1 MNHEY and CDR2 SVGAGI. CDR3 length: 16 residues. V lost 4 bases, J lost 2 bases, and 17 bases lay in between. CDR3 region: CASSSLLKDGQETQYF. In nucleotides, the CDR3 is TGTGCCAGCAGTTCACTACTCAAGGACGGTCAAGAGACCCAGTACTTC.

The sample holds many counts of this clonotype. This beta chain is an off-target read within a library intended for alpha chains, so its frequency means little. The chain employs TRBV12-3 or TRBV12-4 and TRBJ1-4; possible D gene TRBD1, 5 bases. This CDR3 has 15 residues. Trimming left V 6 bases short and J 5 bases short, with 16 bases between. The CDR3 loop reads CASSPGGDWNEKLFF. The CDR3 DNA follows: TGTGCCAGCAGCCCGGGGGGGGACTGGAATGAAAAACTGTTTTTT.

By share, this clonotype ranks as medium-sized (0.01 to 0.1%). The library was prepared for alpha chains; this beta chain is a stray read, so its frequency means little. The V call is TRBV10-3, the J call TRBJ1-1; 10 bases align to TRBD1. Trimming took 6 bases from V and 4 from J; bases not matched to a gene: 5. The CDR3 consists of 14 residues. The germline CDR1 and CDR2 sequences are ENHRY and SYGVKD. The chain's CDR3 is CAIRARTGGTEAFF. CDR3 coding DNA: TGTGCCATCAGAGCTAGGACAGGGGGCACTGAAGCTTTCTTT.

Only a few counts were recorded for this clonotype. Within a library made for alpha chains, this beta chain is off target, and its count is uninformative. The genes are TRBV2 and TRBJ2-3; D is unclear. V was cut by 5 bases and J by 1 base, with 10 bases left in between. This CDR3 contains 14 residues. Germline V gene lookup returns CDR1 SNHLY and CDR2 FYNNEI. The CDR3: CASSYALGTDTQYF. In DNA, the CDR3 is TGTGCCAGCAGTTATGCTTTGGGCACAGATACGCAGTATTTT.

The table lists this clonotype with many counts. This beta chain lies outside the target of a library built for alpha chains; its clone size means little. The chain joins TRBV10-3 to TRBJ2-2; 8 positions match TRBD1. Germline V gives CDR1 ENHRY, CDR2 SYGVKD. Trimming at V came to 8 bases and at J to 4 bases, leaving 0 bases not matched to a gene. The CDR3 contains 12 residues. CDR3 amino acids: CAIGQGTGELFF. The CDR3 DNA sequence: TGTGCCATCGGACAGGGCACCGGGGAGCTGTTTTTT.

Of note for this clonotype: For a library built for alpha chains, this beta chain is a stray read; little rests on its size. V usage is TRBV27 and J usage is TRBJ2-3; D may match TRBD1 or TRBD2 (5 bases each). CDR1 and CDR2 from the germline V gene are MNHEY and SMNVEV (reference sequence). The CDR3 loop spans 11 amino acids. The V gene lost 5 bases and the J gene lost 8 bases, with 8 bases spanning the gap. In nucleotides, the CDR3 is TGTGCCAGCAGTGCCGGGACTACGCAGTATTTT. Translation gives CASSAGTTQYF.